A selection of T cell receptor beta chains follows, all from one sample in a study of T cell repertoires in cytomegalovirus infection. TCRdb analysed the reads with MiXCR anew, one entry per CDR3 protein. Here the sample spans approximately 730,000 distinct CDR3 sequences, about 28% being singletons. Their recognized antigens are unknown. The sequencing here drew on cultured CD8+ T cells from PBMCs, taken from culture after CMV antigen stimulation. All receptors derive from a human donor in good health (CMV status not recorded). Some clones in this sample may be carry-over from other donors' samples. The CDR3 runs from the conserved cysteine through the conserved F or W. D genes are given only for firm matches. The size of a clone is reported for some rows only, either as once, few or many, or as a class for expanded clones.

j_call d_call v_call clone_size cdr3_nt cdr3_aa
TRBJ2-7 TRBD2 TRBV6-2/TRBV6-3 - TGTGCCAGCATTGGACTAGCGGTGGGCGGCTACGAGCAGTACTTC CASIGLAVGGYEQYF
TRBJ2-3 - TRBV6-2/TRBV6-3 - TGTGCCAGCAGAACCCTTTGGGACCTTAGCACAGATACGCAGTATTTT CASRTLWDLSTDTQYF
TRBJ2-5 TRBD1 TRBV6-5 - TGTGCCAGCAGTTACTCGAGGGGGCTACAAGAGACCCAGTACTTC CASSYSRGLQETQYF
TRBJ1-1 TRBD1 TRBV4-1 - TGCGCCAGCAGCCAACGCTCGGGACAGGGGCTTGAAGCTTTCTTT CASSQRSGQGLEAFF
TRBJ2-3 - TRBV7-9 - TGTGCCAGCAGCTCCCCTCGTCCTACGCAGTATTTT CASSSPRPTQYF
TRBJ2-1 - TRBV27 many TGTGCCAGCAGTTTGTCTGGGGACAATGAGCAGTTCTTC CASSLSGDNEQFF
TRBJ1-5 - TRBV12-3/TRBV12-4 few TGTGCCAGCAGCGCGGGGAGGCATCAGCCCCAGCATTTT CASSAGRHQPQHF
TRBJ1-3 - TRBV4-3 - TGCGCCAGCAGCCAAGGGTACGGGTATAGTTCGACTGGAAACACCATATATTTT CASSQGYGYSSTGNTIYF
TRBJ1-1 - TRBV4-1 - TGCGCCAGCAGCCAAGTACCCTCAGGGGAGACTGAAGCTTTCTTT CASSQVPSGETEAFF
TRBJ2-1 - TRBV7-9 few TGTGCCAGCAGCTTACCGACTGGCCGGCAGTATGAGCAGTTCTTC CASSLPTGRQYEQFF
TRBJ1-2 TRBD1 TRBV20-1 - TGCAGTGCTAGCACTGGGACAGGGGGCAATATGTATGGCTACACCTTC CSASTGTGGNMYGYTF
TRBJ1-5 - TRBV5-6 - TGTGCCAGCAGCCCCGGGGGGGGTGAGCTCCAGCATTTT CASSPGGGELQHF
TRBJ2-7 TRBD1 TRBV7-8 many TGTGCCAGCAACGACAGGGGTGGCACCTACGAGCAGTACTTC CASNDRGGTYEQYF
TRBJ2-2 - TRBV6-2/TRBV6-3 - TGTGCCAGCAGTTACAATCCCCACACCGGGGAGCTGTTTTTT CASSYNPHTGELFF
TRBJ1-6 - TRBV2 few TGTGCCAGCAGTGGGCCGGGAGGCCGGGATTCACCCCTCCACTTT CASSGPGGRDSPLHF
TRBJ2-1 - TRBV2 few TGTGCCAGCAGGACCAGGAACTACAATGAGCAGTTCTTC CASRTRNYNEQFF
TRBJ2-1 - TRBV27 - TGTGCCAGCAGTTTCGCAGGTCAAGGGAATGAGCAGTTCTTC CASSFAGQGNEQFF
TRBJ2-7 TRBD2 TRBV20-1 - TGCAGTGCTACTGTTAGCGGGGGGCTGGTCTTGTCTTACGAGCAGTACTTC CSATVSGGLVLSYEQYF
TRBJ1-5 - TRBV12-3/TRBV12-4 - TGTGCCAGCACAGTCGGGAGCGCGACGATATTGTTAGAGCCCCAGCATTTT CASTVGSATILLEPQHF
TRBJ2-4 TRBD2 TRBV20-1 few TGCAGTGCTAGAGTAGTAACTAGCGGGGGATCACTAGCCAAAAACATTCAGTACTTC CSARVVTSGGSLAKNIQYF
TRBJ1-6 - TRBV9 few TGTGCCAGCAGCCATGGGCGGGGCAGGGGTCTGGAAGTCTCACCCCTCCACTTT CASSHGRGRGLEVSPLHF
TRBJ2-4 - TRBV29-1 - TGCAGCGTTGAAATTCAGAACATTCAGTACTTC CSVEIQNIQYF
TRBJ2-2 TRBD2 TRBV6-6 few TGTGCCAGCAGTTTGATTCCCGGGACTAGCGGCACCGGGGAGCTGTTTTTT CASSLIPGTSGTGELFF